This passage covers 5 T cell receptor beta chains from one sample sequenced in a study of cytotoxic CD8 clonotypes in ibrutinib-treated CLL. Produced via immunoSEQ multiplex PCR; TCRdb's table is partial and in-frame only. The table shows about 60,000 clones, with 56% occurring only once. Sequencing used PBMCs, obtained after 24 months of ibrutinib treatment. These receptors were collected from a human donor with chronic lymphocytic leukemia.

The V gene is TRBV6-5, the J gene TRBJ2-7; D is undetermined. The germline gives CDR1 MNHEY, CDR2 SVGAGI. This CDR3 is 12 amino acids long. Trimming left V 7 bases short and J 3 bases short, with 10 bases between. The CDR3 here is CASTLGNYEQYF. The CDR3 region has the DNA TGTGCCAGCACCTTGGGCAACTACGAGCAGTACTTC.

In nucleotides, the CDR3 is TGTGCCAGCAGCTCGTCGCCGGGGCAGCCCCAGCATTTT. Residues: CASSSSPGQPQHF. V gene TRBV7-9 combines with J gene TRBJ1-5; no clear D. The germline CDR1 and CDR2 sequences are SEHNR and FQNEAQ (reference sequence). The CDR3 has 13 residues. Trimming removed 4 bases from V and 7 bases from J, with 11 bases in between.

This chain connects TRBV7-9 to TRBJ2-7, with 9 bases that match TRBD1. This CDR3 has 13 amino acids. V was pared by 5 bases and J by 5 bases, with 4 bases of the junction left unmatched. CDR1 SEHNR and CDR2 FQNEAQ come from the germline V gene (reference sequence). The CDR3 sequence is CASSTQGANEQYF. The CDR3 DNA reads TGTGCCAGCAGCACACAGGGGGCGAACGAGCAGTACTTC.

The chain joins TRBV18 to TRBJ2-2; 7 bases agree with TRBD2. The V gene's germline CDR1 is KGHSH and CDR2 LQKENI. After removal of 4 bases from V and 3 bases from J, the junction contained 5 bases not matched to a gene. This CDR3 has 15 residues. The CDR3 DNA reads TGTGCCAGCTCACTACGACGGGGGGACACCGGGGAGCTGTTTTTT. Residues: CASSLRRGDTGELFF.

This clone was detected only a few times. The V and J genes are TRBV27 and TRBJ2-2, with TRBD1 matching over 8 bases. The CDR3 is 15 amino acids. The ends lost 3 bases at V and 5 bases at J; junction bases unmatched: 5. Germline CDR1 is MNHEY and CDR2 is SMNVEV (reference sequence). CDR3 in amino acids: CASSLGQAGTGELFF. The DNA for the CDR3 is TGTGCCAGCAGTTTGGGACAGGCAGGGACCGGGGAGCTGTTTTTT.